The rows below give T cell receptor beta chains drawn from one sample of a study of blood T cell repertoires in COVID-19. Clones were sequenced by immunoSEQ multiplex PCR, and TCRdb holds only the in-frame ones, with some missing. The data contain roughly 68,000 clones, 76% of them singletons. The sample comprised peripheral blood. Receptors were obtained from a man between 60 and 70 years old with COVID-19, enrolled during active disease. Each CDR3 is given with its conserved first and last residue. Fields, in order: J gene, V gene, clone size, D gene, CDR3 length, CDR3 protein, CDR3 DNA. D genes are given only for firm matches. Not every row has a clone size; where given, it reads once, few, many or a size class.

>TRBJ1-1|TRBV7-9|few|-|14
CASSFVGEGTEAFF
TGTGCCAGCAGCTTCGTAGGGGAGGGCACTGAAGCTTTCTTT
>TRBJ2-5|TRBV3-1/TRBV3-2|-|TRBD2|15
CASRLMAGGRETQYF
TGTGCCAGCAGACTTATGGCGGGGGGGAGGGAGACCCAGTACTTC
>TRBJ1-4|TRBV18|-|-|12
CASSGLDEKLFF
TGTGCCAGCTCGGGGCTGGATGAAAAACTGTTTTTT
>TRBJ1-1|TRBV29-1|few|TRBD1|13
CSAATGTNTEAFF
TGCAGCGCAGCGACAGGGACGAACACTGAAGCTTTCTTT
>TRBJ2-3|TRBV24-1|-|-|14
CATSVGQGADTQYF
TGTGCCACCAGTGTCGGCCAGGGCGCAGATACGCAGTATTTT
>TRBJ2-1|TRBV9|few|TRBD2|17
CASSVLVAGGPGNEQFF
TGTGCCAGCAGCGTACTGGTGGCGGGAGGGCCAGGGAATGAGCAGTTCTTC
>TRBJ2-2|TRBV7-9|medium-sized|TRBD2|15
CASSLEGLDPGELFF
TGTGCCAGCAGCTTAGAAGGACTAGACCCCGGGGAGCTGTTTTTT
>TRBJ2-3|TRBV3-1/TRBV3-2|-|-|12
CASSQARNTQYF
TGTGCCAGCAGCCAAGCGAGAAATACGCAGTATTTT
>TRBJ1-5|TRBV5-4|many|TRBD1|14
CASSIRTGGQPQHF
TGTGCCAGCAGCATACGGACAGGGGGGCAGCCCCAGCATTTT
>TRBJ1-6|TRBV5-1|once|TRBD1|18
CANLQGAAEGGNNSPLHF
TGCGCCAACCTACAGGGGGCCGCGGAGGGTGGAAATAATTCACCCCTCCACTTT
>TRBJ2-7|TRBV3-1/TRBV3-2|-|-|14
CASSPEIAFEEQYF
TGTGCCAGCAGCCCTGAAATAGCCTTTGAGGAGCAGTACTTC
>TRBJ2-3|TRBV5-1|-|TRBD2|13
CASRVAGADTQYF
TGCGCCAGCAGGGTAGCGGGAGCAGATACGCAGTATTTT
>TRBJ2-3|TRBV2|-|TRBD2|14
CASSERLAGVTQYF
TGTGCCAGCAGTGAACGACTAGCGGGCGTTACGCAGTATTTT
>TRBJ2-3|TRBV7-2|once|TRBD2|15
CASSPLAGASDTQYF
TGTGCCAGCAGCCCGTTAGCGGGGGCCTCAGATACGCAGTATTTT
>TRBJ2-1|TRBV24-1|-|-|12
CATAASYNEQFF
TGTGCCACGGCGGCGTCCTACAATGAGCAGTTCTTC
>TRBJ1-4|TRBV7-9|-|TRBD1|15
CASSLGGQATEKLFF
TGTGCCAGCAGCTTAGGGGGACAGGCGACCGAAAAACTGTTTTTT
>TRBJ2-3|TRBV7-2|-|-|13
CASSLFLTDTQYF
TGTGCCAGCAGTTTATTCCTCACAGATACGCAGTATTTT
>TRBJ1-2|TRBV3-1/TRBV3-2|-|-|14
CASSQDPVRPGYTF
TGTGCCAGCAGCCAAGACCCGGTCCGCCCTGGCTACACCTTC
>TRBJ2-5|TRBV5-1|-|-|14
CASSLRQGKETQYF
TGCGCCAGCAGCTTGCGGCAGGGAAAAGAGACCCAGTACTTC
>TRBJ2-5|TRBV5-4|-|-|13
CASTTSGSQTQYF
TGTGCCAGCACCACCTCGGGATCCCAGACCCAGTACTTC
>TRBJ2-3|TRBV5-4|-|TRBD2|12
CASSLAASTQYF
TGTGCCAGCAGCCTAGCGGCCTCTACGCAGTATTTT
>TRBJ1-2|TRBV5-1|-|-|13
CASNFGQNYGYTF
TGCGCCAGCAATTTTGGACAGAACTATGGCTACACCTTC
>TRBJ2-5|TRBV28|-|TRBD1|13
CASPSQGQGNQYF
TGTGCCAGCCCGTCCCAGGGACAGGGGAACCAGTACTTC
>TRBJ1-2|TRBV6-5|few|-|14
CASSYITGWDGYTF
TGTGCCAGCAGTTACATTACAGGGTGGGATGGCTACACCTTC
>TRBJ1-1|TRBV6-2/TRBV6-3|-|-|14
CASSSAGKDTEAFF
TGTGCCAGCAGTTCGGCAGGGAAGGACACTGAAGCTTTCTTT
>TRBJ2-7|TRBV25-1|-|-|16
CASSDSSRQPLGGQYF
TGTGCCAGCAGTGATAGCTCTCGACAGCCCTTGGGGGGGCAGTACTTC
>TRBJ1-2|TRBV4-2|-|TRBD1|15
CASSPGTGDLLGYTF
TGTGCCAGCAGCCCCGGGACAGGGGACCTCTTGGGCTACACCTTC
>TRBJ1-1|TRBV12-3/TRBV12-4|few|-|13
CASSGTGSTEAFF
TGTGCCAGCAGTGGAACAGGCAGCACTGAAGCTTTCTTT
>TRBJ2-7|TRBV6-4|-|-|15
CASSVMSGFNYEQYF
TGTGCCAGCAGTGTAATGTCTGGCTTCAACTACGAGCAGTACTTC
>TRBJ2-1|TRBV7-6|-|TRBD2|15
CASSLLAGDYNEQFF
TGTGCCAGCAGCTTACTAGCGGGAGACTACAATGAGCAGTTCTTC
>TRBJ1-1|TRBV6-4|-|-|13
CASRRQENTEAFF
TGTGCCAGCAGAAGACAGGAGAACACTGAAGCTTTCTTT
>TRBJ2-7|TRBV3-1/TRBV3-2|-|TRBD2|16
CASSQALAALRYEQYF
TGTGCCAGCAGCCAAGCTCTAGCGGCCCTAAGGTACGAGCAGTACTTC
>TRBJ2-1|TRBV6-5|once|-|12
CASSSRESEQFF
TGTGCCAGCAGTTCGCGGGAAAGTGAGCAGTTCTTC
>TRBJ2-1|TRBV19|-|TRBD2|15
CASSKGLASYNEQFF
TGTGCCAGTAGTAAGGGACTAGCGTCCTACAATGAGCAGTTCTTC
>TRBJ1-1|TRBV4-2|-|TRBD1|14
CASSPFAGGGEAFF
TGTGCCAGCAGCCCCTTCGCAGGGGGCGGTGAAGCTTTCTTT
>TRBJ1-3|TRBV21-1|few|-|17
CASSKRDRKLSGNTIYF
TGTGCCAGCAGCAAACGGGACAGGAAGCTCTCTGGAAACACCATATATTTT
>TRBJ2-7|TRBV4-2|once|-|15
CASSQGREGGYEQYF
TGTGCCAGCAGCCAAGGTCGGGAAGGGGGTTACGAGCAGTACTTC
>TRBJ2-1|TRBV10-3|-|TRBD2|14
CAIQRDLTYNEQFF
TGTGCCATCCAGCGGGACCTGACGTACAATGAGCAGTTCTTC